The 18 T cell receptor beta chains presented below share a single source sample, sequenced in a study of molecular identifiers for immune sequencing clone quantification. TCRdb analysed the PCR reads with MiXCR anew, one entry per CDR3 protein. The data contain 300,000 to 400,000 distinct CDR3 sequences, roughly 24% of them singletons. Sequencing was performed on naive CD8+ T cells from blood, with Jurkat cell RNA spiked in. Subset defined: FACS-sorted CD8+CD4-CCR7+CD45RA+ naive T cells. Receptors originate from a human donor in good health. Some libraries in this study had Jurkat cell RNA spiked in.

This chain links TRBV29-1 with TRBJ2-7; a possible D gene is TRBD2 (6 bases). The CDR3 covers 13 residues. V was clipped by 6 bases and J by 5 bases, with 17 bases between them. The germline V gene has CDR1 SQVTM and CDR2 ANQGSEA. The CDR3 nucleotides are TGCAGCGTGGAAAGGGACTCAGAGAACGAGCAGTACTTC. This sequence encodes CSVERDSENEQYF.

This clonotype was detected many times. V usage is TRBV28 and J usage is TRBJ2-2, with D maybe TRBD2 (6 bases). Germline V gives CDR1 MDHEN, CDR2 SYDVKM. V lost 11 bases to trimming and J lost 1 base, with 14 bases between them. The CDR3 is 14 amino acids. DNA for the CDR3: TGTGCCGCTGGGGAGGCCCTGAACACCGGGGAGCTGTTTTTT. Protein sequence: CAAGEALNTGELFF.

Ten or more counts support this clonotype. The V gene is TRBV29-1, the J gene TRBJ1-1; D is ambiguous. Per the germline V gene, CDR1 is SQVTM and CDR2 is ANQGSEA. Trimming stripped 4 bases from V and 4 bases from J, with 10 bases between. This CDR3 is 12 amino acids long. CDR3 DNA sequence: TGCAGCGTTGTCTCGGGGAGCACTGAAGCTTTCTTT. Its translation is CSVVSGSTEAFF.

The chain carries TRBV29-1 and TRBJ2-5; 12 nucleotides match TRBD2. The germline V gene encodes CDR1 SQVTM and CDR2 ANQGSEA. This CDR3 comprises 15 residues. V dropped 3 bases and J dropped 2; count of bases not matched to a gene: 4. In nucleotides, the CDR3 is TGCAGCGTTGATACTAGCGGGAGGAGGCAAGAGACCCAGTACTTC. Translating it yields CSVDTSGRRQETQYF.

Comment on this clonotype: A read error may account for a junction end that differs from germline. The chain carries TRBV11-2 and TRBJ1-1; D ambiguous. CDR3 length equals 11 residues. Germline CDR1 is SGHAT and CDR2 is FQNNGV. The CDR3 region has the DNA TGTGCCAGCAAGACGGGCACTGATGCTTTCTTT. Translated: CASKTGTDAFF.

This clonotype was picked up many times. CDR3 nucleotides: TGTGCCAGCAGCGTACGGACAGATAATGAGCAGTTCTTC. It yields the protein CASSVRTDNEQFF. The chain joins TRBV7-2 to TRBJ2-1, with a possible D match to TRBD1 (6 bases). Germline CDR1 SGHTA, CDR2 FQGNSA. Trimming cost V 5 bases and J 7 bases, with 12 bases left between them. The CDR3 contains 13 residues.

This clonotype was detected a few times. The CDR3 protein is CASSIGLSNEAFF. In nucleotides, the CDR3 is TGTGCCAGTAGTATTGGTCTCAGTAATGAAGCTTTCTTT. This chain links TRBV19 with TRBJ1-1; D gene uncertain. Germline V gene data show CDR1 as LNHDA and CDR2 as SQIVND (reference sequence). Trimming took 3 bases from V and 7 from J, leaving 12 bases between them. This CDR3 has 13 residues.

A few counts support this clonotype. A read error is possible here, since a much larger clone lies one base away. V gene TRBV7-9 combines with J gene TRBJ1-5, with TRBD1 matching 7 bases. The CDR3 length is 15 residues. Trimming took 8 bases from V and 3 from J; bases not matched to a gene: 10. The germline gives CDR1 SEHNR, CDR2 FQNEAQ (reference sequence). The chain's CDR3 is CASGPTGENNQPQHF. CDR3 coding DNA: TGTGCCAGCGGCCCCACAGGGGAAAACAATCAGCCCCAGCATTTT.

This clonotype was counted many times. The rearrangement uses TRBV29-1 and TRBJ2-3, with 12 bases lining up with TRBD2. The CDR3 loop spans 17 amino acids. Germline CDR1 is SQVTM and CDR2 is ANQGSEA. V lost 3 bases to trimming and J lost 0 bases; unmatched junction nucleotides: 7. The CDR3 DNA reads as TGCAGCGTTGATCTAGCGGGAGGGCCTGGGAGCACAGATACGCAGTATTTT. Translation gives CSVDLAGGPGSTDTQYF.

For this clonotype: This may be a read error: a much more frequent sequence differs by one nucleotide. This CDR3 is CASSLAPRQNYNEQFF. CDR3 nucleotide sequence: TGTGCCAGCAGCTTGGCACCGCGACAGAACTACAATGAGCAGTTCTTC. This chain joins TRBV5-3 and TRBJ2-1; possibly TRBD1 for D (5 bases). TRBV5-3 is identified as an open reading frame with a role that is uncertain. There are 16 residues in the CDR3.

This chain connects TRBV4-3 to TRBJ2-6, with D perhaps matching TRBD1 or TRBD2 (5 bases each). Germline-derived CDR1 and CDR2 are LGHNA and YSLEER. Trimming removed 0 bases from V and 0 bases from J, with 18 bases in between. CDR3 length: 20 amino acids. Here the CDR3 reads CASSQDVSTGTLSGANVLTF. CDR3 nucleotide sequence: TGCGCCAGCAGCCAAGATGTTTCAACGGGGACCCTCTCTGGGGCCAACGTCCTGACTTTC.

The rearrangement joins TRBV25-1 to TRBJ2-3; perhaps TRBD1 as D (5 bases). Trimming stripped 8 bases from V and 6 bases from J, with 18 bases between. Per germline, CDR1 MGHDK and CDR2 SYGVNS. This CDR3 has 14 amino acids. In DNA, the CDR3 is TGTGCCAGCCGAAGGGGATCGGTATTTGATACGCAGTATTTT. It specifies CASRRGSVFDTQYF.

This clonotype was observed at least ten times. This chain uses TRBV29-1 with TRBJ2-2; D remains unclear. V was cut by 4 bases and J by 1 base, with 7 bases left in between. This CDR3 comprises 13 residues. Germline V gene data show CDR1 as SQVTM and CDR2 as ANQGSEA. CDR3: CSVGILNTGELFF. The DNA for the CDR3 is TGCAGCGTTGGCATACTGAACACCGGGGAGCTGTTTTTT.

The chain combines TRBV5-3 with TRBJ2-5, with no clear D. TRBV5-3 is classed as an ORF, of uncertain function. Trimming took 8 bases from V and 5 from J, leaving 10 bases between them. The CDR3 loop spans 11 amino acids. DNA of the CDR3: TGTGCCAGCGGCTTTACCGAGACCCAGTACTTC. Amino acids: CASGFTETQYF.

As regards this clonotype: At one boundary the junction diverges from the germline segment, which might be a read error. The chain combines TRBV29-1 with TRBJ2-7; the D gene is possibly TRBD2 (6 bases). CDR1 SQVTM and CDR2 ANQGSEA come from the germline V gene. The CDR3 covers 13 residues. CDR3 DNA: TGCCGCGCCGGAGGGATTAGCTCCTACGCGCAGTACTTC. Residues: CRAGGISSYAQYF.

CDR3 sequence (DNA): TGTGCCAGCGGGGACAGCCAGTCTAGCACAGATACGCAGTATTTT. Protein: CASGDSQSSTDTQYF. The chain employs TRBV27 and TRBJ2-3; 7 bases are a match to TRBD1. Germline values: CDR1 MNHEY, CDR2 SMNVEV (reference sequence). The CDR3 consists of 15 residues. J gave up 0 bases and V 8 bases, and 8 bases lay outside the gene matches.

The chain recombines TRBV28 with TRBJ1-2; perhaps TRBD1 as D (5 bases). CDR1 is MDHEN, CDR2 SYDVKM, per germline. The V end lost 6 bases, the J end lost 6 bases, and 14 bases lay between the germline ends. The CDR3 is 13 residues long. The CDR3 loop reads CASSPAGLDGYTF. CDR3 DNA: TGTGCCAGCAGCCCTGCGGGGCTTGATGGCTACACCTTC.

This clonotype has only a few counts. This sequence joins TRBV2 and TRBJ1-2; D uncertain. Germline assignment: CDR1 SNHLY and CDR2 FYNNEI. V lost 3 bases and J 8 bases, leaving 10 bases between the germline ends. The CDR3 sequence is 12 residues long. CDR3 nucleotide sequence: TGTGCCAGCAGTGACGGCACGAAAGGCTACACCTTC. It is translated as CASSDGTKGYTF.